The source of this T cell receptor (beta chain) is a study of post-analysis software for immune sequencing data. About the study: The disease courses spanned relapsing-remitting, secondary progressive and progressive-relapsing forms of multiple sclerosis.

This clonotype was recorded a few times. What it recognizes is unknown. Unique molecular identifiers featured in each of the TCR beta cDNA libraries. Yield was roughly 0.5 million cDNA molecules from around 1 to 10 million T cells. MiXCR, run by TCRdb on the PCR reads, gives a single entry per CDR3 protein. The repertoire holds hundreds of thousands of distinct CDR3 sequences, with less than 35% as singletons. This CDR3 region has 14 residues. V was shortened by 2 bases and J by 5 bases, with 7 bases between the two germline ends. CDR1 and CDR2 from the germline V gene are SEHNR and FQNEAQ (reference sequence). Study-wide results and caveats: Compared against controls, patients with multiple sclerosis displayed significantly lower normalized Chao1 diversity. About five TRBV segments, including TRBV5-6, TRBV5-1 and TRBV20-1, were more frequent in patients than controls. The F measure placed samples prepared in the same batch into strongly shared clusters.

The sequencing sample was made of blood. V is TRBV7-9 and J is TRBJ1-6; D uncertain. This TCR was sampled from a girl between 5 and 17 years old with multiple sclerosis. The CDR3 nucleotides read TGTGCCAGCAGCTTAACACGGGATAATTCACCCCTCCACTTT. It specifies CASSLTRDNSPLHF.